The clone carrying this T cell receptor (beta chain) came up a few times. This table comes from immunoSEQ multiplex PCR, and its TCRdb copy is limited to in-frame clones, with some not included. The table lists some 21,000 clones, 30% to 40% of them singletons. The data belong to a study of graft-versus-host responses after intestinal transplantation. Study information: Recipients obtained multivisceral, liver-intestinal, or isolated intestinal transplants. The recipients all started with anti-thymocyte globulin induction and then took tacrolimus and steroids for 3 to 4 years. Study-wide findings and caveats: Early HvG declines after transplant were associated with peak circulating GvH clone levels.

Plates contained around 200,000 CFSE-labeled responder cells and around 200,000 irradiated, violet-dye-labeled stimulator cells. With 6 bases removed from V and 8 bases from J, the gap between germline ends came to 11 bases. The CDR3 runs 12 residues. The V gene's germline CDR1 is MDHEN and CDR2 SYDVKM. This clonotype originated in a human patient who received an intestinal transplant. The V and J genes are TRBV28 and TRBJ2-1; D is uncertain. Source: alloreactive CD8+ T cells from a mixed lymphocyte reaction culture, taken before intestinal transplant. The subset here: CFSE-low proliferating T cells sorted from roughly six-day pre-transplant mixed lymphocyte reaction (GvH or HvG direction). The CDR3 bases are TGTGCCAGCAGCCGTAGCCTCGATGAGCAGTTCTTC. Its protein product is CASSRSLDEQFF. The full variable domain, with the rest looked up from reference TRBV28 and TRBJ2-1, is DVKVTQSSRYLVKRTGEKVFLECVQDMDHENMFWYRQDPGLGLRLIYFSYDVKMKEKGDIPEGYSVSREKKERFSLILESASTNQTSMYLCASSRSLDEQFFGPGTRLTVL.